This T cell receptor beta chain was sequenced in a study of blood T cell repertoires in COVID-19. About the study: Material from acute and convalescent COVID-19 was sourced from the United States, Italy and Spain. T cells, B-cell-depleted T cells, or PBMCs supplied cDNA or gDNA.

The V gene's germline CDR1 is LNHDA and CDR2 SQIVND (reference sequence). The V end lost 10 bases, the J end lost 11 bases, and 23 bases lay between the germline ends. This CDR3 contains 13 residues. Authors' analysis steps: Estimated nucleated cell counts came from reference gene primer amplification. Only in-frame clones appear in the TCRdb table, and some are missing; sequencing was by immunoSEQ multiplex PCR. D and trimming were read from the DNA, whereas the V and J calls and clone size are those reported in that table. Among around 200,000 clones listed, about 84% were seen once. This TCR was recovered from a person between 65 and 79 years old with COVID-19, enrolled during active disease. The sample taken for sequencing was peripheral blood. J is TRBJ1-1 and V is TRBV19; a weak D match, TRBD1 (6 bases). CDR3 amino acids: CATFRGAAAGAFF. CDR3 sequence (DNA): TGTGCCACGTTCCGGGGGGCCGCCGCTGGTGCTTTCTTT.